This is a list of T cell receptor beta chains from one sample in a study of shared clonotypes between healthy human individuals. The protocol was immunoSEQ multiplex PCR, while the TCRdb copy is restricted to in-frame clones and leaves out a portion. The sample records about 2,500,000 clones, 90% to 95% being singletons. The specimen sequenced was naive CD4+ T cells sorted from blood. All receptors come from a man younger than 35 in good health. The CDR3 runs from the conserved cysteine through the conserved F or W. D genes are given only for firm matches. Clone sizes are given selectively: once, few, many, or a class where the clone is expanded.

d_call,v_call,j_call,clone_size,cdr3_aa,cdr3_nt
TRBD2,TRBV19,TRBJ2-7,.,CASSGTSGGSSSYEQYF,TGTGCCAGTAGCGGGACTAGCGGGGGCTCCAGCTCCTACGAGCAGTACTTC
.,TRBV5-6,TRBJ2-7,.,CASSLGVFVYEQYF,TGTGCCAGCAGCTTGGGGGTTTTCGTCTACGAGCAGTACTTC
TRBD1,TRBV5-1,TRBJ1-4,.,CASSLRQGRDEKLFF,TGCGCCAGCAGCCTTCGACAGGGTAGGGATGAAAAACTGTTTTTT
TRBD1,TRBV5-4,TRBJ1-5,.,CASSVTGGAGNQPQHF,TGTGCCAGCAGCGTTACAGGGGGCGCAGGCAATCAGCCCCAGCATTTT
.,TRBV28,TRBJ2-7,.,CASSSTDREQYF,TGTGCCAGCAGTTCCACCGACAGAGAGCAGTACTTC
.,TRBV10-3,TRBJ2-7,.,CAISDWTASSYEQYF,TGTGCCATCAGTGACTGGACGGCGAGCTCCTACGAGCAGTACTTC
.,TRBV7-9,TRBJ2-7,.,CASSLICHIRRTSSYEQYF,TGTGCCAGCAGCTTAATTTGTCATATTAGACGTACCAGCTCCTACGAGCAGTACTTC
.,TRBV11-3,TRBJ2-5,.,CASSPRGKQETQYF,TGTGCCAGCAGCCCTCGGGGGAAGCAAGAGACCCAGTACTTC
.,TRBV30,TRBJ2-7,.,CAWSPGVGYEQYF,TGTGCCTGGTCTCCGGGGGTCGGCTACGAGCAGTACTTC
TRBD1,TRBV5-1,TRBJ2-7,once,CASSWGDRSYEQYF,TGCGCCAGCAGCTGGGGGGACAGGAGCTACGAGCAGTACTTC
.,TRBV6-5,TRBJ1-5,.,CASQGFGQPQHF,TGTGCCAGTCAGGGGTTTGGGCAGCCCCAGCATTTT
.,TRBV10-3,TRBJ2-5,.,CAIGVAETQYF,TGTGCCATCGGGGTCGCCGAGACCCAGTACTTC
.,TRBV18,TRBJ2-5,.,CASSPQGSLETQYF,TGTGCCAGCTCCCCTCAGGGGAGTCTGGAGACCCAGTACTTC
TRBD1,TRBV18,TRBJ2-4,.,CASSPRTGGSGNIQYF,TGTGCCAGCTCACCTCGGACAGGGGGATCGGGAAACATTCAGTACTTC
.,TRBV11-1,TRBJ1-6,few,CASSLSESPLHF,TGTGCCAGCAGCTTATCTGAGTCACCCCTCCACTTT
.,TRBV9,TRBJ2-3,.,CASSVDRALGNTDTQYF,TGTGCCAGCAGCGTAGATAGGGCCCTTGGAAACACAGATACGCAGTATTTT
.,TRBV7-6,TRBJ1-1,.,CASSSTQGSTEAFF,TGTGCCAGCAGCTCGACCCAGGGGAGCACTGAAGCTTTCTTT
TRBD1,TRBV5-5,TRBJ2-3,.,CASSQLGTGSDTQYF,TGTGCCAGCAGCCAATTAGGGACAGGGTCAGATACGCAGTATTTT
TRBD1,TRBV6-1,TRBJ1-2,.,CATRDRGSPIYGYTF,TGTGCCACCCGGGACAGGGGATCCCCGATCTATGGCTACACCTTC
.,TRBV30,TRBJ1-6,.,CAWSETGTSLHF,TGTGCCTGGAGTGAAACCGGGACTTCCCTCCACTTT
.,TRBV5-5,TRBJ1-5,.,CASSLDPGSQPQHF,TGTGCCAGCAGCTTGGATCCAGGGAGTCAGCCCCAGCATTTT
TRBD2,TRBV2,TRBJ2-3,.,CASSRWTSGTDTQYF,TGTGCCAGCAGTCGGTGGACTAGCGGCACAGATACGCAGTATTTT
.,TRBV5-1,TRBJ1-1,.,CASSLAGPINQAFF,TGCGCCAGCAGCTTGGCTGGTCCGATCAATCAAGCTTTCTTT
.,TRBV30,TRBJ2-7,.,CAWSVYPRDLEQYF,TGTGCCTGGAGTGTATACCCCCGGGACCTGGAGCAGTACTTC
TRBD2,TRBV10-3,TRBJ2-4,.,CAISESTLAGRNIQYF,TGTGCCATCAGTGAGTCAACACTAGCGGGACGAAACATTCAGTACTTC
.,TRBV11-3,TRBJ2-3,.,CASSLQGRDTDTQYF,TGTGCCAGCAGCTTACAGGGCCGTGACACAGATACGCAGTATTTT
TRBD2,TRBV27,TRBJ2-3,.,CASSFALAGTDTQYF,TGTGCCAGCAGTTTTGCCCTAGCGGGGACAGATACGCAGTATTTT